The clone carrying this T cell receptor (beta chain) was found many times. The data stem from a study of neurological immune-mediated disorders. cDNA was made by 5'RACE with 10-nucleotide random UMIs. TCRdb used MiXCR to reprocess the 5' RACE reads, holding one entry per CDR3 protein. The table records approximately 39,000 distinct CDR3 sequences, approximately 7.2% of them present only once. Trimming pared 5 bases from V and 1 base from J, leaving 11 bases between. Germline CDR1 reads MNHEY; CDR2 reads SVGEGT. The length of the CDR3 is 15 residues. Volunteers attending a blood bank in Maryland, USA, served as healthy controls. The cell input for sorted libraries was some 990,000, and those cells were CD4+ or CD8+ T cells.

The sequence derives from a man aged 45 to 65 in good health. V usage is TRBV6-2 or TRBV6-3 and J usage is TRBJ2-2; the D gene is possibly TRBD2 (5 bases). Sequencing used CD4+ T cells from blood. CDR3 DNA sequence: TGTGCCAGCAGTGCCCGCGGGCGGAACACCGGGGAGCTGTTTTTT. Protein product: CASSARGRNTGELFF.